This T cell receptor (beta chain) derives from a study of human T cells and chemical hapten exposure. Broader study findings: TCRs exceeding a frequency of 1 in 1000 stayed unchanged under DPC sensitization.

This clonotype was detected only a few times. Antigen: not known. Time point meaning: healthy volunteer bleed at 2 weeks. Someone pulled total RNA out of unfractionated whole blood. Germline CDR1 and CDR2: MGHDK and SYGVNS. J gave up 8 bases and V 3 bases, and 2 bases lay outside the gene matches. There are 14 residues in the CDR3. Attachment of unique molecular identifiers to individual cDNA molecules was performed in the library. MiXCR was run by TCRdb on the RACE reads, yielding one entry per CDR3 protein. The sample consists of over 100,000 distinct CDR3 sequences, more than 7.5% of them appearing once.

The receptor was isolated from a male donor in good health. Some clones in this sample may be carry-over from other donors' samples. The source material was whole blood. The chain has TRBV25-1 and TRBJ1-6, with 9 bases fitting TRBD1. This CDR3 reads CASSDGTGYSPLHF. CDR3 DNA: TGTGCCAGCAGTGATGGGACAGGGTATTCACCCCTCCACTTT. The full variable domain, completed using reference TRBV25-1 and TRBJ1-6, is EADIYQTPRYLVIGTGKKITLECSQTMGHDKMYWYQQDPGMELHLIHYSYGVNSTEKGDLSSESTVSRIRTEHFPLTLESARPSHTSQYLCASSDGTGYSPLHFGNGTRLTVT.